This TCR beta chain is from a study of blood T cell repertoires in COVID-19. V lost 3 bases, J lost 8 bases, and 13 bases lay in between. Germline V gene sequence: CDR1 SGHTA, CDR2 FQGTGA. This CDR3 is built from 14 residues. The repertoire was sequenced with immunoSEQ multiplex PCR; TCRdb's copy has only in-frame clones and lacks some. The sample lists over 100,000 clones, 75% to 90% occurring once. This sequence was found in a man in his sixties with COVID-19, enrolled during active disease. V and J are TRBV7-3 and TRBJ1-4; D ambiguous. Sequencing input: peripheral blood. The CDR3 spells CASSLSGPGEKLFF. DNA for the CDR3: TGTGCCAGCAGCTTGAGCGGGCCGGGGGAAAAACTGTTTTTT.